This T cell receptor beta chain was found in a study of T cell repertoires in cytomegalovirus infection. Study information: Indicated by public TCR beta signatures were CMV infection and matching HLA type. General study points: People with CMV and the relevant HLA were identified by cumulative public TCR beta family frequency. CMV-specific HLA-C-restricted TCR beta clonotypes dominated the ex vivo response.

This clonotype came up a few times. Its target is not known. The CDR3 spans 15 residues. In germline, CDR1 is SNHLY, CDR2 FYNNEI. Trimming shortened V by 3 bases and J by 0 bases, and 11 bases separated the two germline ends. Each CDR3 protein gets one entry after TCRdb re-called the reads with MiXCR. The table includes 350,000 to 500,000 distinct CDR3 sequences, roughly 30% detected once. The origin of this receptor is a human donor in good health (CMV status not recorded). Some clones in this sample may be carry-over from other donors' samples. Sequencing was done on a sample of PBMCs. V gene TRBV2 combines with J gene TRBJ1-1; no definite D call. In nucleotides, the CDR3 is TGTGCCAGCAGTGACAATCACGACATGAACACTGAAGCTTTCTTT. Its translation is CASSDNHDMNTEAFF.